The T cell receptor (beta chain) under discussion was sequenced for a study of T-cell memory formation after mild COVID-19. Study conclusions and caveats: Contracting CD8+ clones were enriched in EMRA, CD4+ mainly in CM and EM.

Worth noting for this clonotype: As yet, its antigen is unknown.

V was cut by 2 bases and J by 3 bases, with 8 bases left in between. The CDR3 contains 14 residues. TCRdb processed the 5' RACE reads anew with MiXCR; each CDR3 protein has one entry. The table shows 190,000 or so distinct CDR3 sequences, with roughly a tenth occurring only once. This sequence was found in a man between 18 and 35 years old who had mild COVID-19 (a few samples of this study predate the infection). Cell type and time point are not known. This chain connects TRBV12-3 or TRBV12-4 to TRBJ2-1; a possible D gene is TRBD1 (6 bases). The material sequenced was PBMCs or a T cell subset sorted from them (not recorded which). This CDR3 is CASSLLTGYNEQFF. The CDR3 nucleotides are TGTGCCAGCAGTTTATTGACAGGCTACAATGAGCAGTTCTTC.